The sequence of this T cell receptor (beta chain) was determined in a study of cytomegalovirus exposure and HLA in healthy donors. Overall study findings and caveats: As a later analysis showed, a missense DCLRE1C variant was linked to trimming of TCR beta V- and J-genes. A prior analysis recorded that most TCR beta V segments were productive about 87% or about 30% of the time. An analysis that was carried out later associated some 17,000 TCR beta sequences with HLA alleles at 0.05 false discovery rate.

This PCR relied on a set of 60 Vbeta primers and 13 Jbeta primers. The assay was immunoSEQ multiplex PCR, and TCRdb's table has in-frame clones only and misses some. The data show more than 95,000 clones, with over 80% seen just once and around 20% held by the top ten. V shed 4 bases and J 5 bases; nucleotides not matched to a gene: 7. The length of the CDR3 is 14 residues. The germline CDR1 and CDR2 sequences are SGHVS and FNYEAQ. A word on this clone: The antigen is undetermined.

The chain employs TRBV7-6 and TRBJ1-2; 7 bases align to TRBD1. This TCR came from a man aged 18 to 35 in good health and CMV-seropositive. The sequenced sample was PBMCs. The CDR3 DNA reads TGTGCCAGCAGCTCATCGACAGGGTGGTATGGCTACACCTTC. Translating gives CASSSSTGWYGYTF.